This TCR beta chain was captured in a study of T cell responses to AZD1222 COVID-19 vaccine. Sequencing was performed with immunoSEQ multiplex PCR; in TCRdb, only in-frame clones are kept and a portion is missing. The profile shows about 99,000 clones, around 86% of them singletons. CDR1 and CDR2 (germline): MNHEY, SVGAGI. The CDR3 has 14 residues. The V end lost 7 bases, the J end lost 3 bases, and 16 bases lay between the germline ends. The sequencing here drew on peripheral blood, taken 28 days after the second dose of the MenACWY control vaccine. The chain employs TRBV6-5 and TRBJ2-7; D is unclear. The receptor was derived from an adult who received the MenACWY meningococcal vaccine as a control. CDR3 region: CASTQAHSYYEQYF. As DNA, the CDR3 is TGTGCCAGCACCCAGGCCCACAGTTACTACGAGCAGTACTTC.